The 8 T cell receptor beta chains below were found in one sample sequenced in a study of control samples from healthy donors and cancer patients. Clones were read by immunoSEQ multiplex PCR, and TCRdb kept only the in-frame ones, dropping some. The sample includes approximately 79,000 clones, around nine tenths seen only once; the top ten take 7.2%. Input material: blood. Receptors originate from a man aged 45 to 65 in good health.

The chain recombines TRBV7-9 with TRBJ1-6; 9 bases align to TRBD1. V gave up 5 bases and J gave up 7 bases; unmatched junction bases: 6. CDR1 is SEHNR, CDR2 FQNEAQ, per germline (reference sequence). CDR3 length equals 15 residues. The CDR3 loop is CASSISGTGNSPLHF. CDR3 bases: TGTGCCAGCAGCATCTCAGGGACAGGGAATTCACCCCTCCACTTT. Together with reference TRBV7-9 and TRBJ1-6, the CDR3 gives the full variable domain: DTGVSQNPRHKITKRGQNVTFRCDPISEHNRLYWYRQTLGQGPEFLTYFQNEAQLEKSRLLSDRFSAERPKGSFSTLEIQRTEQGDSAMYLCASSISGTGNSPLHFGNGTRLTVT.

This sequence joins TRBV7-6 and TRBJ2-5, with D perhaps TRBD2 (7 bases). CDR1 is SGHVS and CDR2 is FNYEAQ in the germline V gene. The V end lost 1 base, the J end lost 4 bases, and 13 bases lay between the germline ends. CDR3 length: 15 residues. CDR3 bases: TGTGCCAGCAGCTTAGTGGGGGGGGCCCCAGAGACCCAGTACTTC. Its protein product is CASSLVGGAPETQYF.

V is TRBV4-3 and J is TRBJ1-5; D is undetermined. Germline-derived CDR1 and CDR2 are LGHNA and YSLEER. The CDR3 length is 13 residues. V was shortened by 6 bases and J by 6 bases, with 12 bases between the two germline ends. CDR3 sequence: CASSLKRSQPQHF. The CDR3 DNA reads as TGCGCCAGCAGTCTCAAGCGGAGTCAGCCCCAGCATTTT.

This chain connects TRBV7-2 to TRBJ2-3, with 8 bases that match TRBD2. Germline loops: CDR1 SGHTA, CDR2 FQGNSA. V lost 4 bases and J lost 3; bases outside the gene matches: 3. The CDR3 runs 14 residues. CDR3 sequence reads: CASSYGLATDTQYF. For the CDR3, the DNA is TGTGCCAGCAGCTATGGACTAGCTACAGATACGCAGTATTTT.

The rearrangement joins TRBV24-1 to TRBJ1-4; 10 nucleotides match TRBD1. J was trimmed by 7 bases and V by 5 bases; bases with no gene match: 3. Germline CDR1 and CDR2: KGHDR and SFDVKD. The CDR3 spans 14 residues. In DNA form, the CDR3 reads TGTGCCACCAGTGGACAGGGGGCAGGTGAAAAACTGTTTTTT. It yields the protein CATSGQGAGEKLFF.

The V and J genes are TRBV2 and TRBJ1-1; TRBD1 is a possible D gene (6 bases). The V end was cut by 6 bases, the J end by 7 bases, with 12 bases between. Germline V gene data show CDR1 as SNHLY and CDR2 as FYNNEI. The CDR3 contains 12 residues. As DNA, the CDR3 is TGTGCCAGCAGGAAGGGGGGACTTGAAGCTTTCTTT. Its translation: CASRKGGLEAFF.

This clone was seen a handful of times. The V gene is TRBV5-4, the J gene TRBJ2-7; 9 bases match TRBD2. Trimming cost V 4 bases and J 0 bases; bases outside gene matches: 5. Per the germline V gene, CDR1 is SGHNT and CDR2 is YYREEE (reference sequence). This CDR3 contains 15 residues. CDR3 amino acids: CASSISGGLSYEQYF. The CDR3 DNA sequence: TGTGCCAGCAGCATTAGCGGGGGCCTCTCCTACGAGCAGTACTTC.

This chain connects TRBV7-9 to TRBJ2-1, with 7 bases matching TRBD2. Germline values: CDR1 SEHNR, CDR2 FQNEAQ (reference sequence). The CDR3 contains 16 residues. The trim removed 4 bases at V and 0 bases at J, leaving 6 bases unmatched. CDR3 coding DNA: TGTGCCAGCAGCTCCCGGGGGGACCTCTCCTACAATGAGCAGTTCTTC. Its translation: CASSSRGDLSYNEQFF.